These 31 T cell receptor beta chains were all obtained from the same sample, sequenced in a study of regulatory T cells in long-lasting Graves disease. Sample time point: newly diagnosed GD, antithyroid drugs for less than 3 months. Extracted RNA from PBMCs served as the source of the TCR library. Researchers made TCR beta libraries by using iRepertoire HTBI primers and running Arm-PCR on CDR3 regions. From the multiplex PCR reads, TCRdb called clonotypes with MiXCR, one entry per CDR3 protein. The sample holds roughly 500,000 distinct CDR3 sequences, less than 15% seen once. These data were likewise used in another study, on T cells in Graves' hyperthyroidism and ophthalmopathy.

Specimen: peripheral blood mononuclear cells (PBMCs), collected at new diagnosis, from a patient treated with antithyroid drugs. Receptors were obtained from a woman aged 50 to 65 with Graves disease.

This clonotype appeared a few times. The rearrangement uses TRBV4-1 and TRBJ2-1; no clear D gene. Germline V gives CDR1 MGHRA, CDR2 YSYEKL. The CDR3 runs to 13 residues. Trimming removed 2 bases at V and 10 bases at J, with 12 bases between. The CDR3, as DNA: TGCGCCAGCAGCCAATCGTCGTCTTGGGAGCAGTTCTTC. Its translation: CASSQSSSWEQFF.

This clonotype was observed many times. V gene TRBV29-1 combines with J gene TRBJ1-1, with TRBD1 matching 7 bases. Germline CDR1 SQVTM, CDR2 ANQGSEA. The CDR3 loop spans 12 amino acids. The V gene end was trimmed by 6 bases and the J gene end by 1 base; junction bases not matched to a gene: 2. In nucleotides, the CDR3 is TGCAGCGTGGGACAGTGGAACACTGAAGCTTTCTTT. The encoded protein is CSVGQWNTEAFF.

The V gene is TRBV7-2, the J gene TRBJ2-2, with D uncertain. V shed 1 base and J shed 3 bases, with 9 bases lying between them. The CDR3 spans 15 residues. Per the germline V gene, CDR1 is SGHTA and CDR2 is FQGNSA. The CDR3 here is CASSLDLTYTGELFF. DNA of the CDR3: TGTGCCAGCAGCTTAGATTTAACTTACACCGGGGAGCTGTTTTTT.

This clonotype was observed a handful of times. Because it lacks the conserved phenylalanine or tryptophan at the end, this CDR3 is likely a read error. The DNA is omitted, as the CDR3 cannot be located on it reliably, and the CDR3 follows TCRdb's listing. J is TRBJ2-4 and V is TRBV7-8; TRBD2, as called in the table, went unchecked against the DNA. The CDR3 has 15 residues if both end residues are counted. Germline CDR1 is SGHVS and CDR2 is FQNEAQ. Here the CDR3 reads CASSSGLAGGLYFGP.

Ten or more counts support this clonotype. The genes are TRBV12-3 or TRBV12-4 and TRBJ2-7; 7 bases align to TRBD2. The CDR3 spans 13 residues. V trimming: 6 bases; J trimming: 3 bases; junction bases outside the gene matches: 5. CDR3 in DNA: TGTGCCAGCAGCGGCCTAGCGGACTACGAGCAGTACTTC. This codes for CASSGLADYEQYF.

CDR3 coding DNA: TGTGCCAGCAGTGAGCTCGACGTCTACGAGCAGTACTTC. The encoded protein is CASSELDVYEQYF. V gene TRBV6-2 or TRBV6-3 combines with J gene TRBJ2-7; D is unresolved. The germline V gene encodes CDR1 MNHEY and CDR2 SVGEGT. Deletions cut 5 bases from V and 3 bases from J, with 11 bases between. This CDR3 spans 13 amino acids.

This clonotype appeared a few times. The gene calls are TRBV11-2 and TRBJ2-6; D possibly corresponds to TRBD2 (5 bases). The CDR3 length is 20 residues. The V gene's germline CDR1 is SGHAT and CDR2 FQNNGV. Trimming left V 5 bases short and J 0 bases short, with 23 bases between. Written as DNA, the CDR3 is TGTGCCAGCAGCCCGTTAAAACGGCCTAGCAATTACTCTGGGGCCAACGTCCTGACTTTC. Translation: CASSPLKRPSNYSGANVLTF.

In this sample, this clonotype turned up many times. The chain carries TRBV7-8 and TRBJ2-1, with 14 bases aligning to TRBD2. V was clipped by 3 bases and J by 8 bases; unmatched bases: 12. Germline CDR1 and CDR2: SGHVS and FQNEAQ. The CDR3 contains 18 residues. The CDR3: CASSLTSGRALWLDEQFF. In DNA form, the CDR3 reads TGTGCCAGCAGCTTGACTAGCGGGAGGGCCTTGTGGCTCGATGAGCAGTTCTTC.

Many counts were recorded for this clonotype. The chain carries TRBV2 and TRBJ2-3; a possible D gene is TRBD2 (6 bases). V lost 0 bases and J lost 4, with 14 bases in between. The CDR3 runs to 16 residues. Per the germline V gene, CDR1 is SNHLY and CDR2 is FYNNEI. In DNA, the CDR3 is TGTGCCAGCAGTGAAGCGCGGGAAGATAGGGCAGATACGCAGTATTTT. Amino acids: CASSEAREDRADTQYF.

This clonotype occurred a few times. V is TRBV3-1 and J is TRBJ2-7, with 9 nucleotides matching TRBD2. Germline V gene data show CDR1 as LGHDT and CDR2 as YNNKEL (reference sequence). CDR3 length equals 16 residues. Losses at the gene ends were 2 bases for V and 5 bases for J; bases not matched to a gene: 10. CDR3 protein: CASSQPKRAGGDEQYF. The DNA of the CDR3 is TGTGCCAGCAGCCAACCGAAGCGGGCGGGAGGGGACGAGCAGTACTTC.

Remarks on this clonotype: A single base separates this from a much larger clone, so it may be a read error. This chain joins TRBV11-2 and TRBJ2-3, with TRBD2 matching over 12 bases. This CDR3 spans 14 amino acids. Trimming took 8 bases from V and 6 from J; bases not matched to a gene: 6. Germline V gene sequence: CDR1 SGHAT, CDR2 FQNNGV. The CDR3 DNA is TGTGCCAGCCCGACTAGCGGGGGCCCCGATACGCAGTATTTT. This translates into CASPTSGGPDTQYF. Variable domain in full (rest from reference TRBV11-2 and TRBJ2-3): EAGVAQSPRYKIIEKRQSVAFWCNPISGHATLYWYQQILGQGPKLLIQFQNNGVVDDSQLPKDRFSAERLKGVDSTLKIQPAKLEDSAVYLCASPTSGGPDTQYFGPGTRLTVL.

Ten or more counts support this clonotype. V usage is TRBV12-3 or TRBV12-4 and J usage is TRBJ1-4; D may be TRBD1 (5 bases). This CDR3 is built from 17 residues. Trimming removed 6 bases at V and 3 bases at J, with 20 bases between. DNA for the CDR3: TGTGCCAGCAGCCAACTCCTCCGGGACCCGCCTAATGAAAAACTGTTTTTT. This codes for CASSQLLRDPPNEKLFF.

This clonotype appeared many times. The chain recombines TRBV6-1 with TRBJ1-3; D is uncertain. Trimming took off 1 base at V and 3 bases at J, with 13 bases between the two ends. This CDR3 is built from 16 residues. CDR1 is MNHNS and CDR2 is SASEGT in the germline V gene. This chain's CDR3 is CASSEVRQSSGNTIYF. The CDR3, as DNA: TGTGCCAGCAGTGAAGTCCGTCAAAGCAGTGGAAACACCATATATTTT.

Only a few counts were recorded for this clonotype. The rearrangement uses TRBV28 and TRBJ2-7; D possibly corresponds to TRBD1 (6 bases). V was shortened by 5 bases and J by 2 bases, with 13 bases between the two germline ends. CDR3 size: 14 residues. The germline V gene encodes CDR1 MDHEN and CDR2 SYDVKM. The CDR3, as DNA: TGTGCCAGCAGTGGGGGCCCTAACCCCTACGAGCAGTACTTC. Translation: CASSGGPNPYEQYF.

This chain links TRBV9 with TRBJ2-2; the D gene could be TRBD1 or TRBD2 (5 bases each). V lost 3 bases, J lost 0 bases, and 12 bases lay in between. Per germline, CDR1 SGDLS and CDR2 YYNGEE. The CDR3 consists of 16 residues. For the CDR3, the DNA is TGTGCCAGCAGCGAGGCCGGGACGCCGAACACCGGGGAGCTGTTTTTT. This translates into CASSEAGTPNTGELFF.

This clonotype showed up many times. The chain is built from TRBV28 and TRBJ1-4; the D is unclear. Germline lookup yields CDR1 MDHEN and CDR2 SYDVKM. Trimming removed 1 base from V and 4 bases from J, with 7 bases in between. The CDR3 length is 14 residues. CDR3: CASSLSGVNEKLFF. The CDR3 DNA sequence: TGTGCCAGCAGTTTATCCGGTGTTAATGAAAAACTGTTTTTT.

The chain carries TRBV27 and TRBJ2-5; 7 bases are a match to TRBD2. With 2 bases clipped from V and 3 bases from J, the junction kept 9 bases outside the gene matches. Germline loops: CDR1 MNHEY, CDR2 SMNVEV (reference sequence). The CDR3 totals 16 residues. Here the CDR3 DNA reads TGTGCCAGCAGTTTAGGGGTGCGGGAGCGCGAAGAGACCCAGTACTTC. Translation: CASSLGVREREETQYF.

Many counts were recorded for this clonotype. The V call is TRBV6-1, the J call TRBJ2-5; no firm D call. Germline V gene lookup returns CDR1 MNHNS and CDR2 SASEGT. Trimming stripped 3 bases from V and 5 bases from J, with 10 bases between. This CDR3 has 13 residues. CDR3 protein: CASSDGFGETQYF. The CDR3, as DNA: TGTGCCAGCAGTGATGGGTTTGGGGAGACCCAGTACTTC.

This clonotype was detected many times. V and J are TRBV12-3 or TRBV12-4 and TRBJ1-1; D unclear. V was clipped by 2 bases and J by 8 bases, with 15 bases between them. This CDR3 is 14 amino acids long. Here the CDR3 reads CASSLNRNPTEAFF. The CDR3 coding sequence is TGTGCCAGCAGTTTAAATCGGAACCCGACAGAAGCTTTCTTT.

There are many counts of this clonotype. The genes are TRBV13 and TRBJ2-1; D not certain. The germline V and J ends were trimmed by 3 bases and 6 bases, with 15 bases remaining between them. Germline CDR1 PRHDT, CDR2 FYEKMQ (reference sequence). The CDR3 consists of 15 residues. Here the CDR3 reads CASSFFWERINEQFF. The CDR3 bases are TGTGCCAGCAGCTTTTTCTGGGAACGGATCAATGAGCAGTTCTTC.

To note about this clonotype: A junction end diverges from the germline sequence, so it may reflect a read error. CDR3 sequence reads: CASSLGTTATNEKLFF. CDR3 nucleotide sequence: TGCGCCAGCAGCTTGGGGACCACCGCAACTAATGAAAAACTGTTTTTT. The gene calls are TRBV7-9 and TRBJ1-4, with D tentatively TRBD1 (5 bases). Germline lookup yields CDR1 SEHNR and CDR2 FQNEAQ (reference sequence). The CDR3 consists of 16 residues.

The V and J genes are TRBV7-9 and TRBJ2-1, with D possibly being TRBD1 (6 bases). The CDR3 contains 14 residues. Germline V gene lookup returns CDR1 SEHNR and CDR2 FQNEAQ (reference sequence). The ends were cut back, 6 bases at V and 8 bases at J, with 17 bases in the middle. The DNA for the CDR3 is TGTGCCAGCAGACCTGGACAGTTTATCGATGAGCAGTTCTTC. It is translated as CASRPGQFIDEQFF. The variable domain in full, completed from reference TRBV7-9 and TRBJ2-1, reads DTGVSQNPRHKITKRGQNVTFRCDPISEHNRLYWYRQTLGQGPEFLTYFQNEAQLEKSRLLSDRFSAERPKGSFSTLEIQRTEQGDSAMYLCASRPGQFIDEQFFGPGTRLTVL.

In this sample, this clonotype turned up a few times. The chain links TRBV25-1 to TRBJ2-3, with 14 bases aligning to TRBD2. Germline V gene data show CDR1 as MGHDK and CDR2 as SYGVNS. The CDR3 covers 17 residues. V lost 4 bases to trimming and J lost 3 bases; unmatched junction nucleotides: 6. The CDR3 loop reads CASSVGTSGSLTDTQYF. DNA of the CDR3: TGTGCCAGCAGTGTCGGGACTAGCGGGAGTTTGACAGATACGCAGTATTTT. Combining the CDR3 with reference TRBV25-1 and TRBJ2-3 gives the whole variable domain EADIYQTPRYLVIGTGKKITLECSQTMGHDKMYWYQQDPGMELHLIHYSYGVNSTEKGDLSSESTVSRIRTEHFPLTLESARPSHTSQYLCASSVGTSGSLTDTQYFGPGTRLTVL.

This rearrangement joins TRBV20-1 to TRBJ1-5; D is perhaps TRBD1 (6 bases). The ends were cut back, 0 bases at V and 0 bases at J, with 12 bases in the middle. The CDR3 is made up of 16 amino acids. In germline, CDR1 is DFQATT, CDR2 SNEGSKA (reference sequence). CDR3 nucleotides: TGCAGTGCTAGAGATACGGGCAGGGGTAGCAATCAGCCCCAGCATTTT. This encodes CSARDTGRGSNQPQHF.

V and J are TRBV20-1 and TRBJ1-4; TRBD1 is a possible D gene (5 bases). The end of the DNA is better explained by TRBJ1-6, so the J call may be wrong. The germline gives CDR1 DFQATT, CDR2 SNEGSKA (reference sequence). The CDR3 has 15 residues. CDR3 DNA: TGCAGTGTTTACCGGGGGGGACGGTTAAACTCACCCCTCCACTTT. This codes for CSVYRGGRLNSPLHF.

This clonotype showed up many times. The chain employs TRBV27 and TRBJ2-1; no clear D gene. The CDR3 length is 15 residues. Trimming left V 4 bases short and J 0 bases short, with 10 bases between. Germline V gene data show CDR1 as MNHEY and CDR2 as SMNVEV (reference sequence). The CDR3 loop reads CASSSGDPSYNEQFF. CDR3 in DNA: TGTGCCAGCAGTTCTGGGGATCCCTCCTACAATGAGCAGTTCTTC.

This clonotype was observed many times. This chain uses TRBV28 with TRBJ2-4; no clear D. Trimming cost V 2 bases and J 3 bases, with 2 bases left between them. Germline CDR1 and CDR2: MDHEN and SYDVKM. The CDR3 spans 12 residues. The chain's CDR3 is CASSLVKNIQYF. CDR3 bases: TGTGCCAGCAGTTTAGTCAAAAACATTCAGTACTTC.

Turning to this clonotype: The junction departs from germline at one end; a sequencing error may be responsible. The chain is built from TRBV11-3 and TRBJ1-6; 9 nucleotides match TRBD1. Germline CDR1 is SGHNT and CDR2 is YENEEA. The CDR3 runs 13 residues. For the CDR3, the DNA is TGTGCCAGCAGCTTAGCCCGGGACAGGGCCTTAAACTTT. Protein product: CASSLARDRALNF.

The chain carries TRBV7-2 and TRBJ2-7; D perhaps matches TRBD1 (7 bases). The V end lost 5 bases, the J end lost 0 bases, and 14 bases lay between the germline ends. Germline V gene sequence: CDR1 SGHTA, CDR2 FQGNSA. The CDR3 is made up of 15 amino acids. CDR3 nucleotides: TGTGCCAGCAGCCCGCAGGGGGGTGCCTCCTACGAGCAGTACTTC. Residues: CASSPQGGASYEQYF.

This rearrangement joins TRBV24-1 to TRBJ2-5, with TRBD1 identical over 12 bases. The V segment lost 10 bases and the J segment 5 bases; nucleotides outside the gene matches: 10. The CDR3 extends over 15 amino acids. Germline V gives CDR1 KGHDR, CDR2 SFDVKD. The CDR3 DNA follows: TGTGCCACTAACCCGGGGACAGGGGGCAAGGAGACCCAGTACTTC. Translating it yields CATNPGTGGKETQYF.

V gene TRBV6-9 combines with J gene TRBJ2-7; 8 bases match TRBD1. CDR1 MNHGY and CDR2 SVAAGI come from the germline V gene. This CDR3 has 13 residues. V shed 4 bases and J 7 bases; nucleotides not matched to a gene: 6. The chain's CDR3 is CASSSDRGREQYF. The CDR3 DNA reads TGTGCCAGCAGTTCAGACAGGGGTAGGGAGCAGTACTTC.